This T cell receptor beta chain was recovered during a study of T cells after posttransplantation cyclophosphamide. Study findings and constraints: Donor CD8+ memory clones often dominated recipient blood repertoires at later times. After PTCy, TRB diversity resembled that of CNI/methotrexate controls.

The germline V and J ends were trimmed by 10 bases and 1 base, with 13 bases remaining between them. The length of the CDR3 is 13 residues. The germline gives CDR1 MDHEN, CDR2 SYDVKM. Busulfan-fludarabine conditioning, marrow transplant, and cyclophosphamide on days +3 and +4 were administered. This clone was observed many times. The antigen is not known. The method was immunoSEQ multiplex PCR; TCRdb's version includes in-frame clones alone and lacks a portion of them. The sample contains about 27,000 clones, none occurring once; 1.5% to 2% lies in the top ten. The input for sequencing was PBMCs, taken after allogeneic stem cell transplant with posttransplant cyclophosphamide. The TCR sequence derives from a young adult male patient who received an allogeneic stem cell transplant from a related donor, was CMV-positive, and had no GVHD. The graft donor may be the source of some T cells. The chain has TRBV28 and TRBJ1-1, with unresolved D. The CDR3 sequence is CATTEIPNTEAFF. The CDR3, as DNA: TGTGCCACCACGGAGATACCGAACACTGAAGCTTTCTTT.